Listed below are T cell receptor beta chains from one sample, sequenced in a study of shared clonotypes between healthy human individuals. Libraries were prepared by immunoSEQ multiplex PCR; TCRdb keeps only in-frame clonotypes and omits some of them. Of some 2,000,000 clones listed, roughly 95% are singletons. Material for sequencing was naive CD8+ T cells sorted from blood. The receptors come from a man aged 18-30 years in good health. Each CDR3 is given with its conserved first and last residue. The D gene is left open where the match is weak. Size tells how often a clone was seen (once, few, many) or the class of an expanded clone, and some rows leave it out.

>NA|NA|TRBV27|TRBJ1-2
CASSLSGGPTYGYTF
TGTGCCAGCAGTTTATCGGGGGGACCGACCTATGGCTACACCTTC
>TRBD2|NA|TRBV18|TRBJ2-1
CASSPASGSIDEQFF
TGTGCCAGCTCACCCGCTAGCGGGAGTATCGATGAGCAGTTCTTC
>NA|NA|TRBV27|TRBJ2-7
CASSHIPLGTGASEQYF
TGTGCCAGCAGCCATATCCCTCTAGGGACGGGAGCTAGCGAGCAGTACTTC
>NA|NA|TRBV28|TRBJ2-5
CASRGQETQYF
TGTGCCAGCAGGGGTCAAGAGACCCAGTACTTC
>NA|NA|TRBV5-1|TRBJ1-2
CASSFAGGYTF
TGCGCCAGCAGCTTTGCAGGTGGCTACACCTTC
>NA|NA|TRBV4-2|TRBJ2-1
CASSQDNSRDEQFF
TGTGCCAGCAGCCAAGATAACTCACGGGATGAGCAGTTCTTC
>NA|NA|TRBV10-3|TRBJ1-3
CAISEPDSTTGNTIYF
TGTGCCATCAGTGAGCCGGACTCGACCACTGGAAACACCATATATTTT
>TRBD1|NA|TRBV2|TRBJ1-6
CASSGQEDRVDSPLHF
TGTGCCAGCAGTGGTCAAGAGGACAGGGTTGATTCACCCCTCCACTTT
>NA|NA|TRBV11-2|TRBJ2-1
CASSLTPGDSSYNEQFF
TGTGCCAGCAGCTTAACCCCGGGAGATAGCTCCTACAATGAGCAGTTCTTC
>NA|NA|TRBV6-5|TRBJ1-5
CASSVGTGQPQHF
TGTGCCAGCAGTGTAGGAACAGGGCAGCCCCAGCATTTT
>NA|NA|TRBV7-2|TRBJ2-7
CASSLEAGKFDEQYF
TGTGCCAGCAGCTTAGAGGCGGGGAAATTCGACGAGCAGTACTTC
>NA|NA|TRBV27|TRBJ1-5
CASSPTPISNQPQHF
TGTGCCAGCAGTCCTACACCTATTAGCAATCAGCCCCAGCATTTT
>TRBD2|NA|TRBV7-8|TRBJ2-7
CASSTRLAGGPLRLYEQYF
TGTGCCAGCAGCACCAGACTAGCGGGAGGGCCTTTACGTCTCTACGAGCAGTACTTC
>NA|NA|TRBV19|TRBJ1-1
CASSIYERLNTEAFF
TGTGCCAGTAGTATTTACGAACGGTTGAACACTGAAGCTTTCTTT
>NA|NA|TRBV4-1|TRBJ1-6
CASSQDLNSPLHF
TGCGCCAGCAGCCAAGATCTGAATTCACCCCTCCACTTT
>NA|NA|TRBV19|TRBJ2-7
CASSIRWPSYEQYF
TGTGCCAGTAGTATAAGGTGGCCCTCCTACGAGCAGTACTTC
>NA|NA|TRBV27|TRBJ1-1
CASSLRRDAEAFF
TGTGCCAGCAGTCTCAGGCGTGACGCTGAAGCTTTCTTT
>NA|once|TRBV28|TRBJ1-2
CASSTRDRDVLYGYTF
TGTGCCAGCAGCACCCGTGACAGAGACGTCCTGTATGGCTACACCTTC
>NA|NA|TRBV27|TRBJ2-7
CASSPHSYEQYF
TGTGCCAGCAGTCCCCACTCCTACGAGCAGTACTTC
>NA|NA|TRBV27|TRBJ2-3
CASSSQQGRADTQYF
TGTGCCAGCAGCTCGCAACAGGGGAGGGCAGATACGCAGTATTTT
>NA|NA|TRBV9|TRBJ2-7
CASSVSAGDTYEQYF
TGTGCCAGCAGCGTATCGGCAGGGGATACCTACGAGCAGTACTTC
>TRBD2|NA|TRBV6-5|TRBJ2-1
CASKQRGVWNEQFF
TGTGCCAGCAAGCAGCGGGGGGTCTGGAATGAGCAGTTCTTC
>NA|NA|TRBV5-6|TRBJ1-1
CASSPPSEGSRARAFF
TGTGCCAGCAGCCCACCTAGTGAGGGTTCAAGGGCAAGGGCTTTCTTT
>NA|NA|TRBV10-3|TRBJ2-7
CAIRGSYEQYF
TGTGCCATCCGGGGGAGCTACGAGCAGTACTTC
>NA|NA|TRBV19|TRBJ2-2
CASRVGENTGELFF
TGTGCCAGTAGAGTCGGAGAGAACACCGGGGAGCTGTTTTTT
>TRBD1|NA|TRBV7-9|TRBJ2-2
CASSEGGTFLTGELFF
TGTGCCAGCAGCGAAGGGGGCACCTTTCTCACCGGGGAGCTGTTTTTT
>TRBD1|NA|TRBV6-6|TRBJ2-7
CASSYSGQSSEQYF
TGTGCCAGCAGTTACTCGGGACAGTCCAGCGAGCAGTACTTC
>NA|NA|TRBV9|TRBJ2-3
CASSVDSLGDTQYF
TGTGCCAGCAGCGTAGATTCCCTTGGAGATACGCAGTATTTT
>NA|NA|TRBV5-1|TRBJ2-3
CASSGTEHTDTQYF
TGCGCCAGCAGCGGCACAGAGCACACAGATACGCAGTATTTT
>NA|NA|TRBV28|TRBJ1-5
CASSSPRTAVDGNQPQHF
TGTGCCAGCAGTTCACCACGGACCGCTGTGGATGGCAATCAGCCCCAGCATTTT
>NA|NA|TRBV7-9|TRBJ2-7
CASSLVGGNEQYF
TGTGCCAGCAGCTTAGTCGGAGGGAACGAGCAGTACTTC
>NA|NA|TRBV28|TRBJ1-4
CASSPTAATNEKLFF
TGTGCCAGCAGCCCCACGGCGGCAACTAATGAAAAACTGTTTTTT
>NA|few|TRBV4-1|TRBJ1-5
CASSLSRGNQPQHF
TGCGCCAGCAGCTTAAGCCGGGGTAATCAGCCCCAGCATTTT
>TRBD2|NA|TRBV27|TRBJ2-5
CASRLAGGWEETQYF
TGTGCCAGCAGACTAGCGGGAGGATGGGAAGAGACCCAGTACTTC
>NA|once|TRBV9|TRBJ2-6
CASSVGGLFGANVLTF
TGTGCCAGCAGCGTAGGGGGTTTATTTGGGGCCAACGTCCTGACTTTC
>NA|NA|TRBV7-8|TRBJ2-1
CASSLGSGSYNEQFF
TGTGCCAGCAGCTTAGGTAGTGGCTCCTACAATGAGCAGTTCTTC
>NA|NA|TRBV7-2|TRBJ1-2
CASSLGLLNYGYTF
TGTGCCAGCAGCTTAGGGCTCCTCAACTATGGCTACACCTTC
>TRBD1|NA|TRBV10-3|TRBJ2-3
CAISETGDSTDTQYF
TGTGCCATCAGTGAGACAGGGGACAGCACAGATACGCAGTATTTT
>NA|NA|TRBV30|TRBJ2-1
CAWSGAEDEQFF
TGTGCCTGGAGTGGGGCGGAGGATGAGCAGTTCTTC
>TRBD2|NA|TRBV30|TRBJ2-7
CAFSGLAGGSSYEQYF
TGTGCCTTCTCGGGACTAGCGGGCGGAAGCTCCTACGAGCAGTACTTC
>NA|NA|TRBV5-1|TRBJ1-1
CASSLGREAFF
TGCGCCAGCAGCTTGGGCAGAGAAGCTTTCTTT
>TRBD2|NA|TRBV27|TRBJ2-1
CASSFQVFTSDNEQFF
TGTGCCAGCAGTTTCCAAGTATTCACTAGCGACAATGAGCAGTTCTTC
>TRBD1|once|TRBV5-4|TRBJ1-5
CASSLSGGNQPQHF
TGTGCCAGCAGCTTGTCAGGGGGTAACCAGCCCCAGCATTTT
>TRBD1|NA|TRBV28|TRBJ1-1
CASRRPGQGNAEAFF
TGTGCCAGCCGGAGACCGGGACAGGGGAACGCTGAAGCTTTCTTT
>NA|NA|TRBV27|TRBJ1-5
CASSEGRNQPQHF
TGTGCCAGCAGCGAGGGGAGGAATCAGCCCCAGCATTTT
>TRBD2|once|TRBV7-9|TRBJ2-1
CASSLGLAGYNEQFF
TGTGCCAGCAGCTTGGGACTAGCGGGGTACAATGAGCAGTTCTTC
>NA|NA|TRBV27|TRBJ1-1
CASSIGARATEAFF
TGTGCCAGCAGTATTGGGGCCCGGGCCACTGAAGCTTTCTTT
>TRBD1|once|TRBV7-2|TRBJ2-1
CASSLGQPFF
TGTGCCAGCAGCTTGGGACAGCCGTTCTTC
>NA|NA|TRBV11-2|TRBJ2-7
CASSLEALPNYEQYF
TGTGCCAGCAGCTTAGAGGCCCTGCCTAACTACGAGCAGTACTTC
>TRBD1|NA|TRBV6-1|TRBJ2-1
CASRNRQGSNEQFF
TGTGCCAGTCGGAACCGACAGGGTAGCAATGAGCAGTTCTTC
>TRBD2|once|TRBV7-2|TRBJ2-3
CASSFLAGGLGHTQYF
TGTGCCAGCAGCTTTTTAGCGGGGGGGCTGGGACATACGCAGTATTTT